A selection of T cell receptor beta chains follows, all from one sample in a study of radiotherapy plus CTLA-4 blockade in lung cancer. TCRdb keeps only in-frame clones here, not all; method: immunoSEQ multiplex PCR. The sample has roughly 58,000 clones, approximately 80% seen once. The sequences come from peripheral blood, collected from a patient treated with radiotherapy plus ipilimumab. The receptors were gathered from a human donor with non-small cell lung cancer whose response to radiotherapy plus ipilimumab could not be evaluated. The conserved cysteine and the conserved F or W are not part of the CDR3 here.

J gene,V gene,CDR3 protein
TRBJ2-1,TRBV13,ASSLGDYSNEQF
TRBJ2-7,TRBV5-4,ASSLAGTGAYEQY
TRBJ2-3,TRBV7-2,ASSFYLPSTDTQY
TRBJ1-5,TRBV4-1,ASSQDIGNQPQH
TRBJ1-1,TRBV10-3,AISESGTGDGNTEAF
TRBJ2-5,TRBV6-5,ASRRQTQETQY
TRBJ1-4,TRBV5-1,ASSPRARGNEKLF
TRBJ1-4,TRBV5-1,ASSEQGAANEKLF
TRBJ2-5,TRBV28,ASSPTTGEETQY
TRBJ2-6,TRBV9,ASSVQVTGANVLT
TRBJ1-1,TRBV7-8,ASSLEKGASTEAF
TRBJ2-7,TRBV6-1,ASSCSYEQY
TRBJ1-1,TRBV28,ASSPTGRDTEAF
TRBJ2-5,TRBV11-2,ASSLSPTRETQY
TRBJ2-7,TRBV5-1,ASSPGTSAYEQY
TRBJ2-1,TRBV7-9,ASSLGLFGQDLYNEQF
TRBJ1-1,TRBV5-1,ASSLGDREATEAF
TRBJ2-7,TRBV6-1,ASSDPGEGGPYEQY
TRBJ1-1,TRBV7-2,ASSFQADTVNTEAF
TRBJ1-2,TRBV21-1,ASWRALLSGYT
TRBJ1-4,TRBV7-9,ASSFGDLGEKLF
TRBJ1-2,TRBV29-1,SVPVPPGNYGYT
TRBJ2-1,TRBV6-1,ASSEVQAGRF
TRBJ2-2,TRBV29-1,SVGQGTGGELF
TRBJ2-1,TRBV7-9,ASTHGTEQF
TRBJ2-1,TRBV7-2,ASSPAGASYNEQF
TRBJ2-3,TRBV9,ASSVATDTQY
TRBJ1-2,TRBV6-6,ASSRDRGYGYT
TRBJ2-3,TRBV5-6,ASSDRTGAGDTQY
TRBJ2-2,TRBV6-5,ASSEGDYNPGF
TRBJ1-1,TRBV9,ASSVGGMNTEAF
TRBJ2-5,TRBV19,ASSPHNQETQY
TRBJ1-4,TRBV7-2,ASSRDTGNRKLF
TRBJ2-7,TRBV7-2,ASSSSSGGPYEQY
TRBJ2-5,TRBV11-2,ASSQDRATQY
TRBJ1-3,TRBV28,ASSLSPGGAAGNTIY
TRBJ2-5,TRBV4-1,ASSQAIRGWGNEETQY